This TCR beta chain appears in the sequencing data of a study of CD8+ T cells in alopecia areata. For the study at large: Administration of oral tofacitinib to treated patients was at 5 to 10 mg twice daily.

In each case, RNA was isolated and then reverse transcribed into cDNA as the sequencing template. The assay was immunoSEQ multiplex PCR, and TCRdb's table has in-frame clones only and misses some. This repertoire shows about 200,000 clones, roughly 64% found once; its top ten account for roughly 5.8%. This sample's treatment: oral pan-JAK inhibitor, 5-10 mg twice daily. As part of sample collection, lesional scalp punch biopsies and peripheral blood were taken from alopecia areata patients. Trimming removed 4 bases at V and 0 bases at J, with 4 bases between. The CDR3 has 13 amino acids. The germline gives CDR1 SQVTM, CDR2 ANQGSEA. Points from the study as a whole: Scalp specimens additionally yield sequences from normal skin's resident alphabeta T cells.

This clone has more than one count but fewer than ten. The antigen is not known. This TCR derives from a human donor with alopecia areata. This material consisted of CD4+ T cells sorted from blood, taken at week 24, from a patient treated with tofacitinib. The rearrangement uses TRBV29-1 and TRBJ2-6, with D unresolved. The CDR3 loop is CSVAGSGANVLTF. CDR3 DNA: TGCAGCGTTGCAGGCTCTGGGGCCAACGTCCTGACTTTC.